This passage covers 32 T cell receptor beta chains from one sample sequenced in a study of cytomegalovirus exposure and HLA in healthy donors. PCR involved 60 Vbeta and 13 Jbeta primers. Assay: immunoSEQ multiplex PCR; the TCRdb copy retains only in-frame clones and omits some. The sample yields 200,000 or so clones, 80% to 90% seen once. The sample consisted of PBMCs. Receptors were obtained from a man aged 30 to 45 in good health and CMV-seronegative.

The V and J genes are TRBV7-2 and TRBJ1-5; D remains unclear. Trimming cost V 5 bases and J 6 bases, with 11 bases left between them. The CDR3 consists of 13 residues. In germline, CDR1 is SGHTA, CDR2 FQGNSA. CDR3 sequence reads: CASSRSESQPQHF. The CDR3 region has the DNA TGTGCCAGCAGCCGTTCGGAGTCTCAGCCCCAGCATTTT.

In its sample, this clone was seen a few times. The genes are TRBV5-1 and TRBJ1-4; D ambiguous. V dropped 0 bases and J dropped 7 bases, with 16 bases sitting between them. The CDR3 contains 16 residues. Germline V gene sequence: CDR1 SGHRS, CDR2 YFSETQ. The CDR3 protein is CASSLGVGTRGEKLFF. DNA of the CDR3: TGCGCCAGCAGCTTGGGGGTTGGTACCCGGGGTGAAAAACTGTTTTTT.

The chain recombines TRBV4-1 with TRBJ2-4; D uncertain. Trimming took 4 bases from V and 8 from J, leaving 12 bases between them. The CDR3 has 13 amino acids. Germline CDR1 and CDR2: MGHRA and YSYEKL. CDR3 region: CASSLADRDIQYF. As DNA, the CDR3 is TGCGCCAGCAGCCTGGCGGATAGAGACATTCAGTACTTC.

V gene TRBV7-8 combines with J gene TRBJ1-5, with 7 nucleotides matching TRBD1. Trimming took 5 bases from V and 7 from J; bases not matched to a gene: 5. Per germline, CDR1 SGHVS and CDR2 FQNEAQ. This CDR3 comprises 13 residues. Here the CDR3 DNA reads TGTGCCAGCAGCCCAGGGGGATACCAGCCCCAGCATTTT. Encoded protein: CASSPGGYQPQHF. The whole variable domain, filled in from reference TRBV7-8 and TRBJ1-5, reads GAGVSQSPRYKVAKRGQDVALRCDPISGHVSLFWYQQALGQGPEFLTYFQNEAQLDKSGLPSDRFFAERPEGSVSTLKIQRTQQEDSAVYLCASSPGGYQPQHFGDGTRLSIL.

The count of this clone is one. The J gene is TRBJ2-6, the V gene TRBV9; tentative D call: TRBD1 (6 bases). V lost 2 bases and J 1 base, leaving 7 bases between the germline ends. Germline CDR1 reads SGDLS; CDR2 reads YYNGEE. The CDR3 totals 15 residues. CDR3 DNA: TGTGCCAGCAGCGTGACAGGTTCTGGGGCCAACGTCCTGACTTTC. It encodes CASSVTGSGANVLTF.

This clone was counted only a few times. The rearrangement joins TRBV14 to TRBJ2-7; 9 bases are shared with TRBD1. Trimming at V came to 6 bases and at J to 4 bases, leaving 10 bases not matched to a gene. CDR3 size: 15 residues. Looked up from germline, CDR1 is SGHDN and CDR2 is FVKESK. As DNA, the CDR3 is TGTGCCAGCAGTTTAGGACAGGGGCAAGCTTACGAGCAGTACTTC. As protein: CASSLGQGQAYEQYF.

CDR3 nucleotides: TGTGCCAGTAGGTGGACAGAAGCCTATGGCTACACCTTC. It codes for CASRWTEAYGYTF. The rearrangement joins TRBV19 to TRBJ1-2; a possible D gene is TRBD1 (6 bases). Germline V lookup: CDR1 LNHDA, CDR2 SQIVND (reference sequence). The CDR3 length is 13 residues. V was cut by 6 bases and J by 4 bases, with 12 bases left in between.

The rearrangement links TRBV6-1 to TRBJ2-5; D uncertain. Trimming stripped 0 bases from V and 10 bases from J, with 6 bases between. Germline CDR1 and CDR2: MNHNS and SASEGT. CDR3 length: 11 amino acids. The CDR3 loop reads CASSEAAHQYF. Here the CDR3 DNA reads TGTGCCAGCAGTGAAGCGGCACACCAGTACTTC.

The chain uses TRBV18 and TRBJ2-2; a weak D match, TRBD2 (5 bases). V lost 5 bases and J 5 bases, leaving 9 bases between the germline ends. Germline loops: CDR1 KGHSH, CDR2 LQKENI. The CDR3 runs to 13 residues. CDR3 DNA sequence: TGTGCCAGCTCAAGAGGGATTACCGGGGAGCTGTTTTTT. Its protein product is CASSRGITGELFF.

Here the CDR3 reads CASKTDRVSYEQYF. CDR3 DNA sequence: TGTGCCAGCAAAACCGACAGGGTCTCCTACGAGCAGTACTTC. The chain links TRBV2 to TRBJ2-7; 7 bases are shared with TRBD1. The CDR3 loop spans 14 amino acids. Germline CDR1 is SNHLY and CDR2 is FYNNEI. The V and J ends lost 7 bases and 0 bases, in that order; junction bases with no gene match: 6.

The chain combines TRBV29-1 with TRBJ1-2, with a tentative D call TRBD1 (6 bases). This CDR3 spans 12 amino acids. V lost 6 bases to trimming and J lost 8 bases, with 16 bases between them. The germline gives CDR1 SQVTM, CDR2 ANQGSEA. DNA of the CDR3: TGCAGCGTAGGACAGACCCGTAGGGGCTACACCTTC. Protein product: CSVGQTRRGYTF.

This chain uses TRBV5-1 with TRBJ2-7; maybe TRBD1 (6 bases). Per germline, CDR1 SGHRS and CDR2 YFSETQ. There are 12 residues in the CDR3. Trimming pared 4 bases from V and 9 bases from J, leaving 14 bases between. CDR3 DNA sequence: TGCGCCAGCAGCCAGGGAACAGGGTGGCAGTACTTC. Amino acids: CASSQGTGWQYF.

V gene TRBV7-2 combines with J gene TRBJ2-7; possible D gene TRBD2, 6 bases. The CDR3 runs 14 residues. The germline V and J ends were trimmed by 5 bases and 4 bases, with 15 bases remaining between them. CDR1 and CDR2 from the germline V gene are SGHTA and FQGNSA. The CDR3 region is CASSPFLAGYEQYF. For the CDR3, the DNA is TGTGCCAGCAGCCCATTCCTTGCGGGGTACGAGCAGTACTTC. Full variable domain (rest looked up from reference TRBV7-2 and TRBJ2-7): GAGVSQSPSNKVTEKGKDVELRCDPISGHTALYWYRQSLGQGLEFLIYFQGNSAPDKSGLPSDRFSAERTGGSVSTLTIQRTQQEDSAVYLCASSPFLAGYEQYFGPGTRLTVT.

Concerning this clone: One junction end disagrees with the germline gene, perhaps due to a read error. The sample has other DNA sequences that encode this CDR3 too. The V and J genes are TRBV5-4 and TRBJ1-5; D is undetermined. Germline CDR1 reads SGHNT; CDR2 reads YYREEE (reference sequence). This CDR3 is 13 amino acids long. The CDR3 nucleotides are TGCGCCAGCAGCTTGGAAGGCGGGCAGCCCCAGCATTTT. It codes for CASSLEGGQPQHF.

J is TRBJ1-5 and V is TRBV23-1, with 11 bases matching TRBD1. Being an ORF, TRBV23-1 has a function that is uncertain. The CDR3 extends over 18 amino acids. Germline trimming cut 2 bases from V and 6 bases from J; bases unmatched to any gene: 12. The CDR3 protein is CASSQSGGTGGNRQPQHF. The CDR3 nucleotides are TGCGCCAGCAGTCAAAGCGGGGGGACAGGGGGTAATCGTCAGCCCCAGCATTTT.

This chain connects TRBV2 to TRBJ2-5; D is perhaps TRBD1 (6 bases). The J call is in doubt because the DNA end fits TRBJ2-7 better. The CDR3 is 15 amino acids. Per germline, CDR1 SNHLY and CDR2 FYNNEI. This CDR3 reads CASSRDISWAYEQYF. The CDR3 DNA reads TGTGCCAGCAGTCGGGACATTAGTTGGGCCTACGAGCAGTACTTC.

This clone was recorded once. Germline is not matched at one junction end, which may reflect a read error. Other DNA sequences of this sample code for an identical CDR3. This chain connects TRBV19 to TRBJ2-6; TRBD2 might be the D (6 bases). Germline values: CDR1 LNHDA, CDR2 SQIVND (reference sequence). This CDR3 contains 14 residues. The CDR3 reads CASSGSSGASVLTF. CDR3 nucleotides: TGTGCCAGTAGCGGGAGCTCTGGGGCCAGCGTCCTGACTTTC.

The V call is TRBV9, the J call TRBJ1-1; a possible D gene is TRBD1 (6 bases). Trimming removed 0 bases from V and 4 bases from J, with 16 bases in between. Germline CDR1 reads SGDLS; CDR2 reads YYNGEE. The CDR3 runs 16 residues. CDR3 protein: CASSVAGQGLVTEAFF. DNA for the CDR3: TGTGCCAGCAGCGTAGCCGGCCAGGGGCTAGTCACTGAAGCTTTCTTT.

The chain joins TRBV5-4 to TRBJ2-4; a weak D match, TRBD2 (6 bases). From germline, CDR1 is SGHNT and CDR2 YYREEE (reference sequence). V lost 3 bases, J lost 8 bases, and 21 bases lay in between. The CDR3 runs to 16 residues. The CDR3 bases are TGTGCCAGCAGCTCTGGAGGGCAGGGAGAGTTGGACATTCAGTACTTC. It is translated as CASSSGGQGELDIQYF.

The chain links TRBV2 to TRBJ2-2; the D gene is possibly TRBD1 (5 bases). The CDR3 runs to 16 residues. V gave up 3 bases and J gave up 1 base, with 12 bases separating them. Germline assignment: CDR1 SNHLY and CDR2 FYNNEI. The CDR3 nucleotides read TGTGCCAGCAGTGACTCCGAAACAGGGAACACCGGGGAGCTGTTTTTT. It codes for CASSDSETGNTGELFF.

The chain couples TRBV4-2 to TRBJ2-7; 8 positions match TRBD2. Germline CDR1 and CDR2: LGHNA and YNFKEQ. The CDR3 totals 17 residues. V was pared by 1 base and J by 0 bases, with 8 bases of the junction left unmatched. The CDR3 DNA sequence: TGTGCCAGCAGCCAAGTGGGGCTACTAGCGGACTCCTACGAGCAGTACTTC. Amino acids: CASSQVGLLADSYEQYF.

V usage is TRBV25-1 and J usage is TRBJ2-5, with 9 bases aligning to TRBD1. The CDR3 sequence is 15 residues long. Germline V gene data show CDR1 as MGHDK and CDR2 as SYGVNS. V shed 5 bases and J 2 bases; nucleotides not matched to a gene: 6. CDR3 DNA: TGTGCCAGCAGTTCACCGGGACAGGGACAAGAGACCCAGTACTTC. Residues: CASSSPGQGQETQYF.

The J gene is TRBJ1-3, the V gene TRBV28; 7 bases align to TRBD1. Per germline, CDR1 MDHEN and CDR2 SYDVKM. CDR3 length: 15 residues. J gave up 0 bases and V 8 bases, and 7 bases lay outside the gene matches. The CDR3 is CASDGRGLSGNTIYF. CDR3 DNA sequence: TGTGCCAGCGACGGGAGGGGGCTCTCTGGAAACACCATATATTTT.

The J gene is TRBJ2-7, the V gene TRBV7-2; D is possibly TRBD2 (6 bases). V was cut by 1 base and J by 3 bases, with 13 bases left in between. The CDR3 contains 15 residues. Looked up from germline, CDR1 is SGHTA and CDR2 is FQGNSA. The chain's CDR3 is CASSLEEGFFYEQYF. The CDR3 DNA reads as TGTGCCAGCAGCTTAGAGGAGGGCTTTTTCTACGAGCAGTACTTC.

V is TRBV28 and J is TRBJ2-7, with 9 bases lining up with TRBD1. The CDR3 covers 14 residues. After removal of 10 bases from V and 2 bases from J, the junction contained 9 bases not matched to a gene. Germline CDR1 MDHEN, CDR2 SYDVKM. CDR3 nucleotides: TGTGCCATCTCCCAGAGGACAGGGGCCTACGAGCAGTACTTC. It specifies CAISQRTGAYEQYF.

CDR3 bases: TGCGCCAGCAGCTTCCCGGGACAGGGGGCGCGCGAGCAGTACTTC. This sequence encodes CASSFPGQGAREQYF. V gene TRBV5-1 combines with J gene TRBJ2-7, with 12 positions matching TRBD1. This CDR3 region has 15 residues. CDR1 is SGHRS and CDR2 is YFSETQ in the germline V gene. The V and J ends lost 2 bases and 6 bases, in that order; junction bases with no gene match: 6.

V and J are TRBV7-3 and TRBJ2-1; 8 bases align to TRBD2. CDR3 length: 15 residues. Germline loops: CDR1 SGHTA, CDR2 FQGTGA. V gave up 1 base and J gave up 9 bases; unmatched junction bases: 8. CDR3 nucleotide sequence: TGTGCCAGCAGCTTAAAACGGGGGGGCACACGTGAGCAGTTCTTC. It translates to CASSLKRGGTREQFF.

This clone has a handful of counts. The chain is built from TRBV27 and TRBJ2-7; 9 nucleotides line up with TRBD1. Germline lookup yields CDR1 MNHEY and CDR2 SMNVEV (reference sequence). With 4 bases clipped from V and 2 bases from J, the junction kept 6 bases outside the gene matches. The CDR3 is made up of 15 amino acids. The CDR3 spells CASSSQGAIPYEQYF. The CDR3 nucleotides are TGTGCCAGCAGTTCACAGGGGGCCATCCCCTACGAGCAGTACTTC.

This chain connects TRBV7-9 to TRBJ2-5; D remains unclear. Germline V lookup: CDR1 SEHNR, CDR2 FQNEAQ (reference sequence). The CDR3 contains 14 residues. V shed 4 bases and J shed 5 bases, with 14 bases lying between them. The DNA of the CDR3 is TGTGCCAGCAGCTCCAACTTCCTGGAGGAGACCCAGTACTTC. It codes for CASSSNFLEETQYF.

This rearrangement joins TRBV19 to TRBJ1-1; D remains ambiguous. The CDR3 covers 16 residues. Trimming took off 6 bases at V and 2 bases at J, with 19 bases between the two ends. CDR1 is LNHDA, CDR2 SQIVND, per germline (reference sequence). CDR3: CASSSSVLGPNTEAFF. The CDR3 bases are TGTGCCAGTAGCTCTTCCGTTCTTGGGCCCAACACTGAAGCTTTCTTT.

The chain employs TRBV5-4 and TRBJ2-7, with 7 bases aligning to TRBD1. Germline CDR1 reads SGHNT; CDR2 reads YYREEE (reference sequence). J gave up 4 bases and V 0 bases, and 7 bases lay outside the gene matches. The CDR3 has 15 amino acids. Here the CDR3 reads CASSLGPGQLYEQYF. CDR3 nucleotides: TGTGCCAGCAGCTTGGGCCCGGGACAGTTATACGAGCAGTACTTC.

The rearrangement joins TRBV28 to TRBJ2-7; the match to TRBD1 covers 10 bases. Germline CDR1 and CDR2: MDHEN and SYDVKM. This CDR3 comprises 15 residues. V was clipped by 4 bases and J by 1 base; unmatched bases: 4. The CDR3 region has the DNA TGTGCCAGCAGTTCTCCGGGACAGGGGTCCTACGAGCAGTACTTC. Its protein product is CASSSPGQGSYEQYF.